The 19 T cell receptor beta chains below were found in one sample sequenced in a study of cytomegalovirus exposure and HLA in healthy donors. Both 60 Vbeta primers and 13 Jbeta primers went into the PCR. Profiling relied on immunoSEQ multiplex PCR, and the TCRdb table lists in-frame clones only, not all of them. The data show under 300,000 clones, with approximately 84% seen just once and about 2% held by the top ten. Specimen: PBMCs. The receptors come from a woman between 40 and 55 years old in good health and CMV-seropositive.

The genes are TRBV5-4 and TRBJ2-3; D ambiguous. The CDR3 extends over 14 amino acids. The V gene's germline CDR1 is SGHNT and CDR2 YYREEE (reference sequence). The V gene lost 4 bases and the J gene lost 2 bases, with 11 bases spanning the gap. CDR3 residues: CASSPPRNTDTQYF. CDR3 nucleotides: TGTGCCAGCAGCCCCCCTAGGAACACAGATACGCAGTATTTT. The variable domain in full, with the rest retrieved from reference TRBV5-4 and TRBJ2-3, is ETGVTQSPTHLIKTRGQQVTLRCSSQSGHNTVSWYQQALGQGPQFIFQYYREEENGRGNFPPRFSGLQFPNYSSELNVNALELDDSALYLCASSPPRNTDTQYFGPGTRLTVL.

In this sample, this clone turned up a few times. V gene TRBV27 combines with J gene TRBJ1-1; 9 nucleotides agree with TRBD1. This CDR3 comprises 18 residues. V gave up 7 bases and J gave up 4 bases; unmatched junction bases: 19. Germline CDR1 is MNHEY and CDR2 is SMNVEV (reference sequence). The CDR3 bases are TGTGCCAGCACCGAAATCAAAACCGGGACAGGGCCTAGCACTGAAGCTTTCTTT. It is translated as CASTEIKTGTGPSTEAFF.

The chain links TRBV7-9 to TRBJ1-2, with D possibly TRBD1 on 5 matching bases. The CDR3 loop spans 14 amino acids. Per germline, CDR1 SEHNR and CDR2 FQNEAQ (reference sequence). Trimming cost V 0 bases and J 1 base, with 6 bases left between them. The CDR3 here is CASSLATDNYGYTF. The CDR3 DNA follows: TGTGCCAGCAGCTTAGCGACAGATAACTATGGCTACACCTTC.

The V gene is TRBV5-4, the J gene TRBJ1-2; no definite D call. Looked up from germline, CDR1 is SGHNT and CDR2 is YYREEE (reference sequence). CDR3 length: 15 amino acids. V was pared by 3 bases and J by 0 bases, with 12 bases between. The CDR3 nucleotides read TGTGCCAGCAGCTCCTCCCCCGTTTCTAACTATGGCTACACCTTC. Residues: CASSSSPVSNYGYTF.

The rearrangement links TRBV19 to TRBJ2-1; TRBD2 matches 7 bases. V was clipped by 1 base and J by 3 bases; unmatched bases: 6. Germline CDR1 is LNHDA and CDR2 is SQIVND (reference sequence). The CDR3 consists of 16 residues. The CDR3 loop is CASSIAGGGFYNEQFF. The CDR3 coding sequence is TGTGCCAGTAGTATAGCCGGGGGAGGGTTCTACAATGAGCAGTTCTTC.

The J gene is TRBJ2-1, the V gene TRBV9; 9 nucleotides align to TRBD2. This CDR3 region has 15 residues. The junction had 2 bases not matched to a gene; V was cut back by 4 bases and J by 0 bases. Germline V gene lookup returns CDR1 SGDLS and CDR2 YYNGEE. The CDR3 region has the DNA TGTGCCAGCAGCCTTAGCGGGAGCTCCTACAATGAGCAGTTCTTC. It specifies CASSLSGSSYNEQFF.

The chain recombines TRBV9 with TRBJ2-5; possible D gene TRBD1, 5 bases. The CDR3 is made up of 15 amino acids. V was cut by 3 bases and J by 4 bases, with 16 bases left in between. The germline gives CDR1 SGDLS, CDR2 YYNGEE. The CDR3 loop is CASSESGHSVETQYF. The CDR3 DNA sequence: TGTGCCAGCAGCGAGAGTGGACACTCCGTAGAGACCCAGTACTTC.

Remarks on this clone: One end of the junction fails to match germline, which may point to a read error. The gene calls are TRBV28 and TRBJ1-4; D possibly corresponds to TRBD1 (6 bases). Germline CDR1 and CDR2: MDHEN and SYDVKM. There are 14 residues in the CDR3. The CDR3 DNA reads TGTGCCAGCAGCGCCGGGACAACAAATGAAAAACTGTTTTTT. It translates to CASSAGTTNEKLFF.

V usage is TRBV9 and J usage is TRBJ1-5, with 7 bases that match TRBD1. There are 15 residues in the CDR3. V was pared by 3 bases and J by 2 bases, with 5 bases of the junction left unmatched. The V gene's germline CDR1 is SGDLS and CDR2 YYNGEE. This CDR3 is CASSGQGFGNQPQHF. The CDR3 nucleotides read TGTGCCAGCAGCGGACAGGGATTTGGCAATCAGCCCCAGCATTTT. Full variable domain (outside the CDR3, taken from reference TRBV9 and TRBJ1-5): DSGVTQTPKHLITATGQRVTLRCSPRSGDLSVYWYQQSLDQGLQFLIQYYNGEERAKGNILERFSAQQFPDLHSELNLSSLELGDSALYFCASSGQGFGNQPQHFGDGTRLSIL.

Notes on this clone: The junction and the germline gene differ at one end; a read error may be behind it. This rearrangement joins TRBV7-9 to TRBJ1-1; D ambiguous. Germline V gene sequence: CDR1 SEHNR, CDR2 FQNEAQ (reference sequence). CDR3 length: 11 residues. DNA of the CDR3: TGTTCCAGCAGCCTTAACACTGAAGCTTTCTTT. Translating gives CSSSLNTEAFF.

This clone has a single count. The rearrangement links TRBV9 to TRBJ1-1; tentative D call: TRBD1 (6 bases). The germline V and J ends were trimmed by 1 base and 2 bases, with 9 bases remaining between them. Germline CDR1 reads SGDLS; CDR2 reads YYNGEE. The length of the CDR3 is 14 residues. The CDR3 DNA sequence: TGTGCCAGCAGCGTATGGGACACCAACACTGAAGCTTTCTTT. Amino acids: CASSVWDTNTEAFF.

The chain uses TRBV7-9 and TRBJ2-5; TRBD1 agrees at 9 bases. Germline trimming cut 3 bases from V and 5 bases from J; bases unmatched to any gene: 13. CDR1 is SEHNR, CDR2 FQNEAQ, per germline (reference sequence). This CDR3 spans 17 amino acids. CDR3 amino acids: CASSFKTGGIGDETQYF. The CDR3 bases are TGTGCCAGCAGCTTTAAGACAGGGGGGATCGGAGATGAGACCCAGTACTTC.

This sequence joins TRBV5-4 and TRBJ1-6; 8 positions agree with TRBD1. Germline V gene data show CDR1 as SGHNT and CDR2 as YYREEE (reference sequence). The CDR3 runs 15 residues. V gave up 2 bases and J gave up 7 bases; unmatched junction bases: 5. CDR3: CASSFPGTGNSPLHF. In nucleotides, the CDR3 is TGTGCCAGCAGCTTTCCGGGGACAGGCAATTCACCCCTCCACTTT.

This clone occurred a few times. The chain carries TRBV7-9 and TRBJ2-7; no clear D. CDR1 and CDR2 from the germline V gene are SEHNR and FQNEAQ (reference sequence). Between the trimmed V and J ends, which lost 5 bases and 3 bases, there was a span of 8 bases. This CDR3 contains 12 residues. CDR3 protein: CASSRSDYEQYF. The CDR3 DNA sequence: TGTGCCAGCAGCCGCTCAGACTACGAGCAGTACTTC.

This chain links TRBV4-3 with TRBJ2-7; D is unclear. The V end lost 1 base, the J end lost 0 bases, and 7 bases lay between the germline ends. The CDR3 is made up of 14 amino acids. Looked up from germline, CDR1 is LGHNA and CDR2 is YSLEER. DNA of the CDR3: TGCGCCAGCAGCCAAGGTCCCCTCTCCTACGAGCAGTACTTC. It codes for CASSQGPLSYEQYF.

The J gene is TRBJ2-1, the V gene TRBV28; 8 nucleotides agree with TRBD1. CDR1 is MDHEN, CDR2 SYDVKM, per germline. Trimming at V came to 6 bases and at J to 2 bases, leaving 6 bases not matched to a gene. There are 15 residues in the CDR3. Written as DNA, the CDR3 is TGTGCCAGCAGAACAACAGGGGGGACCTACAATGAGCAGTTCTTC. Encoded protein: CASRTTGGTYNEQFF.

This clone occurred a few times. V and J are TRBV19 and TRBJ2-3; perhaps TRBD2 as D (6 bases). From germline, CDR1 is LNHDA and CDR2 SQIVND (reference sequence). CDR3 length equals 16 residues. V was trimmed by 7 bases and J by 9 bases, leaving 26 bases between them. The CDR3 bases are TGTGCCAGTACCCCATTCGGCGGCGGGACCCTGGCCACGCAGTATTTT. The encoded protein is CASTPFGGGTLATQYF.

The chain is built from TRBV28 and TRBJ1-5; TRBD1 might be the D (6 bases). Germline CDR1 reads MDHEN; CDR2 reads SYDVKM. The CDR3 extends over 15 amino acids. V was cut by 4 bases and J by 5 bases, with 15 bases left in between. The CDR3 sequence: CASSYGGGRDQPQHF. Written as DNA, the CDR3 is TGTGCCAGCAGTTATGGAGGGGGGAGGGATCAGCCCCAGCATTTT.

The V gene is TRBV27, the J gene TRBJ2-5; 9 bases map to TRBD2. The trim removed 6 bases at V and 4 bases at J, leaving 9 bases unmatched. CDR1 is MNHEY, CDR2 SMNVEV, per germline (reference sequence). This CDR3 contains 15 residues. The CDR3 loop is CASRQLIAGAETQYF. The CDR3 nucleotides are TGTGCCAGCAGGCAACTCATAGCGGGAGCAGAGACCCAGTACTTC.